The next 16 T cell receptor beta chains were all read from a single sample in a study of blood T cell repertoires in COVID-19. Sequencing used immunoSEQ multiplex PCR; TCRdb keeps in-frame clones, though not all of them. The sample carries more than 300,000 clones, roughly 83% recorded once. Sequenced: peripheral blood. The origin of the receptors is a woman aged 45 to 65 with acute or convalescent COVID-19.

The table lists this clone with a count of one. The V call is TRBV5-1, the J call TRBJ2-2; TRBD2 agrees at 7 bases. V was clipped by 4 bases and J by 1 base; unmatched bases: 1. The CDR3 runs 14 residues. CDR1 and CDR2 from the germline V gene are SGHRS and YFSETQ. CDR3 in DNA: TGCGCCAGCAGCCCTAGCGGGAACACCGGGGAGCTGTTTTTT. Translating it yields CASSPSGNTGELFF.

This clone was detected only a few times. This rearrangement joins TRBV5-8 to TRBJ2-5; D is undetermined. This CDR3 region has 15 residues. V shed 2 bases and J shed 5 bases, with 16 bases lying between them. Germline V gene lookup returns CDR1 SGHTS and CDR2 YDEGEE. CDR3 loop: CASSFLPAESETQYF. The CDR3 DNA is TGTGCCAGCAGCTTCCTACCCGCGGAGTCGGAGACCCAGTACTTC.

The CDR3 DNA reads as TGTGCCAGCAGCGTAGCGATAACAGCCCCAGGGAACACTGAAGCTTTCTTT. Amino acids: CASSVAITAPGNTEAFF. The gene calls are TRBV9 and TRBJ1-1; D remains unclear. V was pared by 0 bases and J by 1 base, with 16 bases between. The CDR3 covers 17 residues. The germline V gene has CDR1 SGDLS and CDR2 YYNGEE.

This chain links TRBV6-5 with TRBJ1-1; D is perhaps TRBD1 (5 bases). The V gene's germline CDR1 is MNHEY and CDR2 SVGAGI. The CDR3 runs to 16 residues. Trimming shortened V by 0 bases and J by 1 base, and 12 bases separated the two germline ends. CDR3 sequence reads: CASSYSSGAGNTEAFF. The CDR3 DNA reads as TGTGCCAGCAGTTACTCGAGCGGGGCTGGGAACACTGAAGCTTTCTTT.

The V and J genes are TRBV6-1 and TRBJ2-3, with no clear D. CDR1 MNHNS and CDR2 SASEGT come from the germline V gene. There are 12 residues in the CDR3. V was pared by 3 bases and J by 6 bases, with 7 bases between. The CDR3 protein is CASSELMDTQYF. The CDR3, as DNA: TGTGCCAGCAGTGAGTTAATGGATACGCAGTATTTT.

There are a few counts of this clone. The rearrangement uses TRBV23-1 and TRBJ1-5; a possible D gene is TRBD1 (5 bases). TRBV23-1 qualifies as an ORF whose function is uncertain. CDR3 length: 15 residues. V was trimmed by 3 bases and J by 3 bases, leaving 12 bases between them. For the CDR3, the DNA is TGCGCCAGCAGTCAGGAGGGGCATCACAATCAGCCCCAGCATTTT. It translates to CASSQEGHHNQPQHF.

The V and J genes are TRBV18 and TRBJ2-3; 7 bases agree with TRBD1. Germline loops: CDR1 KGHSH, CDR2 LQKENI. The CDR3 runs to 13 residues. Unmatched junction bases numbered 2, after V lost 4 bases and J lost 4 bases. CDR3 nucleotide sequence: TGTGCCAGCTCACGGGACAGTTCAGATACGCAGTATTTT. It yields the protein CASSRDSSDTQYF.

J is TRBJ2-5 and V is TRBV15; the match to TRBD1 covers 7 bases. V lost 7 bases to trimming and J lost 5 bases; unmatched junction nucleotides: 10. This CDR3 contains 14 residues. Looked up from germline, CDR1 is LNHNV and CDR2 is YYDKDF (reference sequence). In DNA, the CDR3 is TGTGCCACCACCGGAGTTGACAGGGCCGAGACCCAGTACTTC. It codes for CATTGVDRAETQYF.

The V call is TRBV7-6, the J call TRBJ2-1; perhaps TRBD2 as D (5 bases). The CDR3 extends over 13 amino acids. With 0 bases removed from V and 10 bases from J, the gap between germline ends came to 10 bases. Germline-derived CDR1 and CDR2 are SGHVS and FNYEAQ. CDR3 DNA sequence: TGTGCCAGCAGCTTAGCGTCCGGGAACGAGCAGTTCTTC. Protein product: CASSLASGNEQFF.

The rearrangement uses TRBV3-1 (or the pseudogene TRBV3-2) and TRBJ1-3; 11 bases are a match to TRBD1. The V and J ends lost 4 bases and 4 bases, in that order; junction bases with no gene match: 9. This CDR3 contains 17 residues. Germline-derived CDR1 and CDR2 are LGHDT and YNNKEL (reference sequence). The CDR3 loop is CASSRNRDRGAGNTIYF. In DNA form, the CDR3 reads TGTGCCAGCAGCCGGAACCGGGACAGGGGGGCGGGAAACACCATATATTTT.

V is TRBV30 and J is TRBJ2-7; 9 bases agree with TRBD2. The germline CDR1 and CDR2 sequences are GTSNPN and SVGIG (reference sequence). J lost 2 bases, V lost 0 bases, and 2 bases had no gene match. The CDR3 runs to 14 residues. The DNA for the CDR3 is TGTGCCTGGAGTGTAGGCGGGAGGGCCTACGAGCAGTACTTC. This translates into CAWSVGGRAYEQYF. Supplemented by reference TRBV30 and TRBJ2-7, the full variable domain reads SQTIHQWPATLVQPVGSPLSLECTVEGTSNPNLYWYRQAAGRGLQLLFYSVGIGQISSEVPQNLSASRPQDRQFILSSKKLLLSDSGFYLCAWSVGGRAYEQYFGPGTRLTVT.

DNA for the CDR3: TGCGCCAGCAGCGGATCCTCGAGACTAGCACTCCACAATGAGCAGTTCTTC. Amino acid sequence: CASSGSSRLALHNEQFF. The chain combines TRBV5-1 with TRBJ2-1, with 7 bases identical to TRBD2. The junction had 15 bases not matched to a gene; V was cut back by 4 bases and J by 5 bases. The CDR3 is 17 amino acids. Germline V gene sequence: CDR1 SGHRS, CDR2 YFSETQ.

This clone was seen just once. The chain employs TRBV4-2 and TRBJ1-6; D is ambiguous. The V end was cut by 0 bases, the J end by 4 bases, with 4 bases between. CDR1 is LGHNA and CDR2 is YNFKEQ in the germline V gene. The CDR3 extends over 14 amino acids. CDR3 sequence: CASSQDRYNSPLHF. The CDR3 DNA sequence: TGTGCCAGCAGCCAAGACAGATATAATTCACCCCTCCACTTT.

In this sample, this clone turned up once. The J gene is TRBJ2-3, the V gene TRBV5-4; 7 bases line up with TRBD1. The CDR3 has 14 amino acids. Germline CDR1 reads SGHNT; CDR2 reads YYREEE (reference sequence). The V segment lost 5 bases and the J segment 3 bases; nucleotides outside the gene matches: 6. CDR3 in DNA: TGTGCCAGCAGTCCAGACAGGGAAACAGATACGCAGTATTTT. Translated, it gives CASSPDRETDTQYF.

The chain links TRBV27 to TRBJ1-2, with 9 bases aligning to TRBD1. V lost 4 bases, J lost 8 bases, and 8 bases stayed unmatched. Germline CDR1 reads MNHEY; CDR2 reads SMNVEV (reference sequence). This CDR3 spans 14 amino acids. This CDR3 is CASSSPQGAGGYTF. CDR3 in DNA: TGTGCCAGCAGTTCACCACAGGGGGCTGGCGGCTACACCTTC.

The chain joins TRBV3-1 (or the pseudogene TRBV3-2) to TRBJ1-6, with TRBD1 matching 10 bases. In germline, CDR1 is LGHDT, CDR2 YNNKEL (reference sequence). The CDR3 loop spans 15 amino acids. With 6 bases clipped from V and 10 bases from J, the junction kept 9 bases outside the gene matches. The CDR3 reads CASRERQGAGSPLHF. In DNA form, the CDR3 reads TGTGCCAGCAGAGAAAGACAGGGGGCTGGGTCACCCCTCCACTTT.